This is a list of T cell receptor beta chains from one sample in a study of blood T cell repertoires in COVID-19. Clones were read by immunoSEQ multiplex PCR, and TCRdb kept only the in-frame ones, dropping some. The data hold about 55,000 clones, with roughly four fifths observed a single time. Sequenced material: peripheral blood. These receptors were collected from a human donor in a cohort sampled during active or convalescent COVID-19. Each CDR3 is given with its conserved first and last residue. The D gene is left open where the match is weak. Rows may omit the clone size; those that give it use once, few, many or a size class.

TRBD1 . TRBJ1-3 TRBV6-5 CASSRTGGGNTIYF TGTGCCAGCAGTCGGACAGGGGGGGGAAACACCATATATTTT
TRBD1 . TRBJ2-2 TRBV19 CASRWGQGEAGELFF TGTGCCAGTCGCTGGGGACAGGGGGAGGCCGGGGAGCTGTTTTTT
TRBD2 . TRBJ2-2 TRBV19 CASSNRPTSGGATGELFF TGTGCCAGTAGTAACCGCCCGACTAGCGGGGGGGCCACCGGGGAGCTGTTTTTT
TRBD1 once TRBJ2-5 TRBV7-9 CASSPQQGARETQYF TGTGCCAGCAGCCCCCAGCAGGGGGCAAGAGAGACCCAGTACTTC
. once TRBJ1-2 TRBV5-5 CASSLDRINYGYTF TGTGCCAGCAGCTTGGACAGGATTAACTATGGCTACACCTTC
. . TRBJ1-1 TRBV19 CATSSAARGGTEAFF TGTGCCACCAGTAGTGCGGCGAGGGGAGGCACTGAAGCTTTCTTT
TRBD1 . TRBJ1-4 TRBV25-1 CASTKTGVEKLFF TGTGCCAGCACCAAGACAGGGGTTGAAAAACTGTTTTTT
. . TRBJ2-5 TRBV19 CASSIWGRETQYF TGTGCCAGTAGTATATGGGGGCGAGAGACCCAGTACTTC
TRBD1 few TRBJ2-2 TRBV7-9 CASPGSNRGSGELFF TGTGCCAGCCCAGGTTCCAACAGGGGTTCCGGGGAGCTGTTTTTT
. . TRBJ2-7 TRBV5-1 CASSLLGAYTYEQYF TGCGCCAGCAGCCTGCTAGGGGCTTATACCTACGAGCAGTACTTC
. . TRBJ2-5 TRBV19 CASRGVNQETQYF TGTGCCAGTAGGGGAGTGAATCAAGAGACCCAGTACTTC
. . TRBJ2-5 TRBV5-1 CASSVEKPGTRAAQYF TGCGCCAGCAGCGTGGAGAAACCGGGAACACGAGCGGCCCAGTACTTC
. . TRBJ2-3 TRBV7-9 CASSLVIPGTDTQYF TGTGCCAGCAGCTTAGTTATTCCAGGGACAGATACGCAGTATTTT
. . TRBJ1-3 TRBV6-5 CASAWGRGNTIYF TGTGCCAGCGCTTGGGGCCGTGGAAACACCATATATTTT
. . TRBJ1-3 TRBV25-1 CASVGSGNTIYF TGTGCCAGCGTCGGTTCTGGAAACACCATATATTTT
TRBD2 . TRBJ2-7 TRBV7-2 CASSPPTGLAGAYEQYF TGTGCCAGCAGCCCACCCACTGGACTAGCGGGGGCCTACGAGCAGTACTTC
TRBD1 . TRBJ2-7 TRBV2 CASAGTGSYEQYF TGTGCCAGCGCCGGGACAGGCTCCTACGAGCAGTACTTC
. . TRBJ1-5 TRBV7-8 CASSPERLSNQPQHF TGTGCCAGCAGCCCGGAGAGGCTCAGCAATCAGCCCCAGCATTTT
TRBD2 . TRBJ2-5 TRBV2 CASSRSGGLIEETQYF TGTGCCAGCAGTAGAAGCGGGGGGCTTATAGAAGAGACCCAGTACTTC
. few TRBJ1-1 TRBV4-3 CASSQEDRRTEAFF TGCGCCAGCAGCCAAGAAGACAGGAGAACTGAAGCTTTCTTT
TRBD2 . TRBJ2-2 TRBV6-5 CASSYSGGAIGELFF TGTGCCAGCAGTTACTCGGGAGGGGCCATCGGGGAGCTGTTTTTT
TRBD1 . TRBJ2-7 TRBV2 CASRGQGAVYEQYF TGTGCCAGCAGGGGACAGGGGGCGGTTTACGAGCAGTACTTC
TRBD1 . TRBJ2-5 TRBV27 CASSLLGQGKETQYF TGTGCCAGCAGCCTCCTAGGACAGGGGAAAGAGACCCAGTACTTC
TRBD2 . TRBJ2-6 TRBV19 CASLAGGTGANVLTF TGTGCCAGTCTAGCGGGGGGCACTGGGGCCAACGTCCTGACTTTC
. . TRBJ1-5 TRBV7-9 CASSSGGTNQPQHF TGTGCCAGCAGTTCCGGGGGGACCAATCAGCCCCAGCATTTT
. . TRBJ2-3 TRBV7-2 CASSLEWRSDTQYF TGTGCCAGCAGCTTAGAGTGGAGATCGGATACGCAGTATTTT
. . TRBJ1-1 TRBV7-2 CASRFRGEAFF TGTGCCAGCAGGTTCAGGGGTGAAGCTTTCTTT
. . TRBJ2-2 TRBV7-3 CASAGQANTGELFF TGTGCCAGTGCGGGTCAGGCGAACACCGGGGAGCTGTTTTTT
TRBD1 . TRBJ1-6 TRBV6-4 CASSPTGITPLHF TGTGCCAGCAGCCCGACAGGGATAACACCCCTCCACTTT
TRBD1 . TRBJ2-7 TRBV6-5 CASSLRTGRYEQYF TGTGCCAGCAGTCTTCGGACAGGTAGATACGAGCAGTACTTC
TRBD1 . TRBJ2-7 TRBV7-6 CASSPWTGSYEQYF TGTGCCAGCAGCCCCTGGACAGGGTCCTACGAGCAGTACTTC
TRBD1 . TRBJ1-3 TRBV5-1 CASSLTGTGIGNTIYF TGCGCCAGCAGCTTGACCGGGACAGGGATAGGAAACACCATATATTTT
TRBD2 . TRBJ2-5 TRBV7-9 CASSFTAVREGETQYF TGTGCCAGCAGTTTTACGGCAGTCCGGGAGGGGGAGACCCAGTACTTC
TRBD1 . TRBJ2-7 TRBV7-9 CASMPVKGQIYEQYF TGTGCCAGCATGCCCGTAAAGGGACAGATCTACGAGCAGTACTTC
. . TRBJ1-1 TRBV18 CASSPGAVNTEAFF TGTGCCAGCTCACCAGGGGCGGTGAACACTGAAGCTTTCTTT
TRBD1 few TRBJ1-2 TRBV7-9 CASSPGTGRGGYTF TGTGCCAGCAGCCCCGGGACAGGGCGAGGTGGCTACACCTTC
. . TRBJ1-1 TRBV19 CASRNREGGTEAFF TGTGCCAGTAGGAACAGGGAGGGGGGCACTGAAGCTTTCTTT
. few TRBJ2-4 TRBV6-2/TRBV6-3 CASSGRGRVMGKAKNIQYF TGTGCCAGCAGCGGTCGTGGCAGGGTTATGGGGAAGGCCAAAAACATTCAGTACTTC
TRBD1 . TRBJ1-4 TRBV4-3 CASSQGPGGTNEKLFF TGCGCCAGCAGCCAAGGCCCAGGGGGAACTAATGAAAAACTGTTTTTT
TRBD2 few TRBJ2-5 TRBV7-7 CASSLGSSGAQETQYF TGTGCTAGCAGCTTAGGGAGTAGCGGGGCCCAAGAGACCCAGTACTTC
. . TRBJ2-2 TRBV12-3/TRBV12-4 CASSSGSAGELFF TGTGCCAGCAGTTCAGGTAGTGCCGGGGAGCTGTTTTTT
TRBD1 . TRBJ1-2 TRBV19 CASSIRTGGAGYTF TGTGCCAGTAGTATCCGTACAGGGGGAGCCGGCTACACCTTC
. . TRBJ1-6 TRBV3-1/TRBV3-2 CASKATENYNSPLHF TGTGCCAGCAAGGCGACAGAAAACTATAATTCACCCCTCCACTTT
TRBD2 . TRBJ2-1 TRBV5-4 CASSLGGGAYNEQFF TGTGCCAGCAGCTTGGGCGGGGGGGCCTACAATGAGCAGTTCTTC
TRBD2 . TRBJ2-7 TRBV7-2 CASIPTSGVSFEQYF TGTGCCAGCATCCCGACTAGCGGGGTGTCATTCGAGCAGTACTTC
TRBD2 . TRBJ2-1 TRBV9 CASSVKRSLAGAPGYNEQFF TGTGCCAGCAGCGTAAAGCGGAGTCTAGCGGGGGCCCCGGGGTACAATGAGCAGTTCTTC
TRBD2 . TRBJ2-5 TRBV3-1/TRBV3-2 CASRESGGAPSQTQYF TGTGCCAGCAGAGAAAGCGGGGGGGCCCCTTCGCAGACCCAGTACTTC
. . TRBJ2-7 TRBV9 CASNKLWGGPSYEQYF TGTGCCAGCAACAAACTTTGGGGGGGGCCTTCCTACGAGCAGTACTTC
TRBD1 . TRBJ1-6 TRBV4-2 CASSQHTGEPNSPLHF TGTGCCAGCAGCCAACACACAGGGGAACCTAATTCACCCCTCCACTTT
TRBD2 . TRBJ2-5 TRBV2 CAGNGRLAGGQETQYF TGTGCCGGTAATGGGAGACTAGCGGGGGGACAAGAGACCCAGTACTTC
. few TRBJ2-7 TRBV24-1 CATSDKGLKDYEQYF TGTGCCACCAGTGATAAAGGACTAAAGGACTACGAGCAGTACTTC
TRBD1 . TRBJ2-1 TRBV2 CASGPGTVYNEQFF TGTGCCAGCGGTCCCGGGACAGTCTACAATGAGCAGTTCTTC